This T cell receptor (beta chain) was recorded in a study of blood T cell repertoires in COVID-19. Study as a whole: Specimens from acute and convalescent COVID-19 originated in the United States, Italy and Spain. PBMCs, B-cell-depleted T cells, or T cells provided the cDNA or gDNA that made up the material.

In regard to this clone: In the same sample, other DNA sequences code for this CDR3.

In the source study's methods: Amplification with reference gene primers provided the estimates of nucleated cell counts. Measured with immunoSEQ multiplex PCR; TCRdb has only the in-frame clones, and not every one. From that table come the V and J calls and clone size; the DNA was used to work out D and trimming. The data contain 100,000 to 110,000 clones, under 90% of them seen just once; the ten biggest clones take up around 13%. This TCR was recovered from a human donor in a cohort sampled during active COVID-19. The source material was peripheral blood.

CDR3 nucleotide sequence: TGCGCCAGCAGCTTGGCGGGACAGGGGAATCAGCCCCAGCATTTT. This translates into CASSLAGQGNQPQHF. The chain has TRBV5-1 and TRBJ1-5, with 10 bases matching TRBD1. The trim removed 0 bases at V and 4 bases at J, leaving 1 base unmatched. Germline V gene data show CDR1 as SGHRS and CDR2 as YFSETQ. This CDR3 comprises 15 residues.